This record looks at one T cell receptor (beta chain) sequence and its context. No antigen is known for it. Genomic DNA from each subset was divided evenly over several immunoSEQ plates. This table comes from immunoSEQ multiplex PCR, and its TCRdb copy is limited to in-frame clones, with some not included. The sample lists around 1.6 million clones; nearly 99% were seen once. The source of the sample is a study of shared clonotypes between healthy human individuals. Study-level information: Each donor's CD4 naive and CD4 memory cells filled three plates apiece, CD8 naive two, and CD8 memory one. Whole-study findings and limits: Of the naive CD4 clonotypes, 4% to 5% were shared across a handful of donors. In general, naive subsets displayed greater estimated richness than memory subsets did.

The V segment lost 3 bases and the J segment 2 bases; nucleotides outside the gene matches: 7. The CDR3 spans 16 residues. Germline-derived CDR1 and CDR2 are SEHNR and FQNEAQ (reference sequence). Sequencing was performed on naive CD4+ T cells sorted from blood. Sample subset: CD45RA+ positively selected. The sequence was obtained from a young man in good health. The rearrangement uses TRBV7-9 and TRBJ2-5, with 9 bases fitting TRBD1. CDR3 amino acids: CASSLGGQGPQETQYF. Written as DNA, the CDR3 is TGTGCCAGCAGCTTGGGAGGACAGGGGCCTCAAGAGACCCAGTACTTC. Full variable domain (remainder filled in from reference TRBV7-9 and TRBJ2-5): DTGVSQNPRHKITKRGQNVTFRCDPISEHNRLYWYRQTLGQGPEFLTYFQNEAQLEKSRLLSDRFSAERPKGSFSTLEIQRTEQGDSAMYLCASSLGGQGPQETQYFGPGTRLLVL.